A single sample is the source of the 6 T cell receptor beta chains below, sequenced in a study of cytomegalovirus exposure and HLA in healthy donors (dated by TCRdb to 2017 to 2019). The protocol used for the library was the immunoSEQ multiplex PCR assay. For the multiplex PCR, a mixture combining 60 forward primers for TCR Vbeta segments and 13 reverse primers for TCR Jbeta segments was used. The source is immuneACCESS, and TCRdb retained only in-frame sequences with V and J called. Part of the clones is not carried over; for the studies checked, unresolved V genes explain less than half of this, and the remainder is unexplained. This sample gives about 120,000 clones in total; less than 85% of them show up just once. Around 15% of the sample is in the top ten clones. The specimen was PBMCs. The receptors originated from a man over 45 in good health and CMV-seropositive.

The V gene is TRBV7-6, the J gene TRBJ2-7; TRBD2 is a possible D gene (6 bases). Looked up from germline, CDR1 is SGHVS and CDR2 is FNYEAQ. Trimming cost V 5 bases and J 6 bases, with 14 bases left between them. This CDR3 has 13 residues. CDR3 nucleotides: TGTGCCAGCAGCCCGTGGGATAGCGGCGAGCAGTACTTC. It translates to CASSPWDSGEQYF.

This sequence joins TRBV19 and TRBJ2-7; no definite D call. The CDR3 has 13 amino acids. CDR1 LNHDA and CDR2 SQIVND come from the germline V gene (reference sequence). V lost 5 bases to trimming and J lost 4 bases, with 12 bases between them. In nucleotides, the CDR3 is TGTGCCAGTAGTGCCAAAGCTGGTTACGAGCAGTACTTC. As protein: CASSAKAGYEQYF.

In this sample, this clone turned up a few times. For the CDR3, the DNA is TGTGCCAGCAGTGTGACAGGGGATCTCTACGAGCAGTACTTC. The encoded protein is CASSVTGDLYEQYF. The rearrangement links TRBV6-5 to TRBJ2-7; 8 bases are a match to TRBD1. V trimming: 5 bases; J trimming: 3 bases; junction bases outside the gene matches: 6. This CDR3 comprises 14 residues. Germline CDR1 is MNHEY and CDR2 is SVGAGI.

The CDR3 DNA sequence: TGTGCCAGTAGGAAGGGACAGGGATCGGGCAATCAGCCCCAGCATTTT. Translated, it gives CASRKGQGSGNQPQHF. The chain couples TRBV19 to TRBJ1-5; 9 nucleotides agree with TRBD1. In germline, CDR1 is LNHDA, CDR2 SQIVND (reference sequence). The CDR3 contains 16 residues. V dropped 6 bases and J dropped 2; count of bases not matched to a gene: 8.

The chain carries TRBV27 and TRBJ2-1; D might be TRBD2 (6 bases). Germline CDR1 MNHEY, CDR2 SMNVEV (reference sequence). The CDR3 spans 15 residues. Trimming took 2 bases from V and 4 from J, leaving 12 bases between them. CDR3 bases: TGTGCCAGCAGTTTAGGGGCGGGGCATTACAATGAGCAGTTCTTC. Its translation is CASSLGAGHYNEQFF.

The V call is TRBV9, the J call TRBJ1-1, with D perhaps TRBD1 (5 bases). CDR1 and CDR2 (germline): SGDLS, YYNGEE. Trimming removed 2 bases at V and 1 base at J, with 12 bases between. The CDR3 runs 15 residues. CDR3 bases: TGTGCCAGCAGCGTCGTGGGACTCAGGAACACTGAAGCTTTCTTT. It codes for CASSVVGLRNTEAFF.